This record concerns one TCR beta chain sequence. Its antigen is not known. Primed by a sample-barcoded 5' primer and a J-beta primer mix, a second PCR proceeded for about 7 to 11 cycles. TCRdb called the 5' RACE reads again in MiXCR, with one record for every CDR3 protein. The profile shows under 1,100,000 distinct CDR3 sequences, less than 25% of them singletons. Trimming cost V 0 bases and J 2 bases, with 11 bases left between them. The CDR3 contains 15 residues. Germline-derived CDR1 and CDR2 are SGHRS and YFSETQ. This sample was included in a study of blood T cells in healthy people across ages. Study-wide results and caveats: While age rose, TCR beta diversity per million T cells dropped in a roughly linear way.

This sample was also put to use in a study of T cells of mothers and their children.

Sequencing input: blood. V and J are TRBV5-1 and TRBJ1-1; D unresolved. The sequence was obtained from a girl aged 2 to 9 in good health. CDR3 in amino acids: CASSLVTAYNTEAFF. The CDR3 nucleotides are TGCGCCAGCAGCTTGGTAACGGCCTATAACACTGAAGCTTTCTTT. Supplemented by reference TRBV5-1 and TRBJ1-1, the full variable domain reads KAGVTQTPRYLIKTRGQQVTLSCSPISGHRSVSWYQQTPGQGLQFLFEYFSETQRNKGNFPGRFSGRQFSNSRSEMNVSTLELGDSALYLCASSLVTAYNTEAFFGQGTRLTVV.